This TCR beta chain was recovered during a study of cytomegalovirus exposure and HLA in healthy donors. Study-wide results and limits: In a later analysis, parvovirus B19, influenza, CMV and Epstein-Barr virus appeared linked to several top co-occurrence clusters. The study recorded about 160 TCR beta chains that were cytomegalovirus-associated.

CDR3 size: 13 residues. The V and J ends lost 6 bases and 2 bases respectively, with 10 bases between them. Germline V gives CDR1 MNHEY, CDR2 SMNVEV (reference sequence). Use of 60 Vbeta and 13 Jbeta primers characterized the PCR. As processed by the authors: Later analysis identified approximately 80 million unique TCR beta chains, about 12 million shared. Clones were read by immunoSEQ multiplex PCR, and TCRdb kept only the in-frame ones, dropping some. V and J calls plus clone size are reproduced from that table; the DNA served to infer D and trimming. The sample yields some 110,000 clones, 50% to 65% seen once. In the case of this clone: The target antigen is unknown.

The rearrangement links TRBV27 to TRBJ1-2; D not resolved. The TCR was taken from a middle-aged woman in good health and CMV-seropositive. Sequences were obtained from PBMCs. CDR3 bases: TGTGCCAGCAGCCCATGGCGGAACTATGGCTACACCTTC. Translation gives CASSPWRNYGYTF.